These 13 T cell receptor beta chains share one sample of origin, sequenced in a study of shared clonotypes between healthy human individuals. TCRdb's table, derived via immunoSEQ multiplex PCR, lists solely in-frame clones and lacks some. The table lists more than 2,000,000 clones, over 85% of them singletons. Sequenced material: naive CD4+ T cells from PBMCs. The subset was: CD45RA+ positively selected. The receptors come from a man between 18 and 29 years old in good health. Some clones in this sample may be carry-over from other donors' samples.

This chain joins TRBV28 and TRBJ1-3; possible D gene TRBD1, 5 bases. In germline, CDR1 is MDHEN, CDR2 SYDVKM. The CDR3 length is 18 residues. The V end lost 5 bases, the J end lost 0 bases, and 20 bases lay between the germline ends. The CDR3 sequence is CASSEPRGGARSGNTIYF. For the CDR3, the DNA is TGTGCCAGCAGTGAACCCAGAGGTGGGGCCCGCTCTGGAAACACCATATATTTT.

The V call is TRBV29-1, the J call TRBJ2-3; weak D call: TRBD2 (5 bases). Between the trimmed V and J ends, which lost 2 bases and 6 bases, there was a span of 9 bases. Germline V gene data show CDR1 as SQVTM and CDR2 as ANQGSEA. The CDR3 sequence is 12 residues long. Here the CDR3 DNA reads TGCAGCGTTGAAAGCCCGGGGGATACGCAGTATTTT. It translates to CSVESPGDTQYF.

The rearrangement uses TRBV7-7 and TRBJ2-5; the D is unclear. Trimming cost V 1 base and J 5 bases, with 17 bases left between them. This CDR3 is 16 amino acids long. Germline V gene data show CDR1 as SSHAT and CDR2 as FNYEAQ (reference sequence). CDR3 bases: TGTGCCAGCAGCTTAGGGAATGCGGTTGCGGAGGAGACCCAGTACTTC. Its translation is CASSLGNAVAEETQYF.

With regard to this clone: The same CDR3 is also encoded by other DNA sequences in this sample. V usage is TRBV9 and J usage is TRBJ2-2; D not certain. V lost 4 bases and J lost 1, with 5 bases in between. Germline V gives CDR1 SGDLS, CDR2 YYNGEE. The CDR3 length is 13 residues. The CDR3 loop reads CASSPRNTGELFF. CDR3 sequence (DNA): TGTGCCAGCAGCCCCAGGAACACCGGGGAGCTGTTTTTT. Filled out from reference TRBV9 and TRBJ2-2, the complete variable domain reads DSGVTQTPKHLITATGQRVTLRCSPRSGDLSVYWYQQSLDQGLQFLIQYYNGEERAKGNILERFSAQQFPDLHSELNLSSLELGDSALYFCASSPRNTGELFFGEGSRLTVL.

The gene calls are TRBV18 and TRBJ2-7; 8 nucleotides line up with TRBD1. The CDR3 extends over 18 amino acids. V lost 4 bases to trimming and J lost 3 bases; unmatched junction nucleotides: 17. CDR1 is KGHSH and CDR2 is LQKENI in the germline V gene. Written as DNA, the CDR3 is TGTGCCAGCTCACGGATCCAAGACAGGGGCCTCTCTTTCTACGAGCAGTACTTC. Its translation is CASSRIQDRGLSFYEQYF.

The V and J genes are TRBV30 and TRBJ2-7; 9 nucleotides line up with TRBD2. The V and J ends lost 4 bases and 0 bases, in that order; junction bases with no gene match: 7. The CDR3 has 15 residues. Germline assignment: CDR1 GTSNPN and CDR2 SVGIG (reference sequence). CDR3 region: CAWISGSFSSYEQYF. In nucleotides, the CDR3 is TGTGCCTGGATTAGCGGGAGCTTTTCCTCCTACGAGCAGTACTTC.

The V gene is TRBV9, the J gene TRBJ2-5; 7 positions match TRBD2. This CDR3 comprises 14 residues. The trim removed 4 bases at V and 4 bases at J, leaving 7 bases unmatched. Germline CDR1 reads SGDLS; CDR2 reads YYNGEE. The CDR3 DNA reads TGTGCCAGCAGCAAGACTAGCTCGGGAGAGACCCAGTACTTC. It translates to CASSKTSSGETQYF.

V gene TRBV6-6 combines with J gene TRBJ2-7, with 11 bases aligning to TRBD1. From germline, CDR1 is MNHNY and CDR2 SVGAGI (reference sequence). The CDR3 is 15 residues long. V dropped 5 bases and J dropped 2; count of bases not matched to a gene: 5. Here the CDR3 DNA reads TGTGCCAGCAGTCTCCGGACAGGGGGCACCTACGAGCAGTACTTC. Its protein is CASSLRTGGTYEQYF.

This rearrangement joins TRBV28 to TRBJ2-7; TRBD1 matches 9 bases. The CDR3 runs 16 residues. The germline V gene encodes CDR1 MDHEN and CDR2 SYDVKM. The V and J ends lost 1 base and 0 bases, in that order; junction bases with no gene match: 4. The CDR3 DNA reads TGTGCCAGCAGTTTATATGGGACAGGGAACTCCTACGAGCAGTACTTC. It specifies CASSLYGTGNSYEQYF.

The chain has TRBV6-5 and TRBJ1-2, with 9 bases that match TRBD1. This CDR3 spans 15 amino acids. Germline V gene data show CDR1 as MNHEY and CDR2 as SVGAGI. Trimming removed 4 bases from V and 3 bases from J; junction bases left unmatched: 6. CDR3 nucleotide sequence: TGTGCCAGCAGTTTCCGGGACAGGGATGACTATGGCTACACCTTC. It encodes CASSFRDRDDYGYTF.

Comment on this clone: Other DNA sequences in this specimen translate into the identical CDR3. The chain couples TRBV5-4 to TRBJ2-7, with 11 bases fitting TRBD2. In germline, CDR1 is SGHNT, CDR2 YYREEE (reference sequence). The junction had 7 bases not matched to a gene; V was cut back by 4 bases and J by 4 bases. The CDR3 covers 15 residues. CDR3 sequence (DNA): TGTGCCAGCAGCCCAACTAGCGGGAGTATATACGAGCAGTACTTC. Amino acids: CASSPTSGSIYEQYF.

This chain links TRBV18 with TRBJ2-7, with a tentative D call TRBD1 (6 bases). This CDR3 has 15 amino acids. V gave up 5 bases and J gave up 1 base, with 15 bases separating them. The germline CDR1 and CDR2 sequences are KGHSH and LQKENI. CDR3 DNA sequence: TGTGCCAGCTCAACAGGGACGGAAGTTTCCTACGAGCAGTACTTC. The encoded protein is CASSTGTEVSYEQYF.

Points on this clone: The same CDR3 can be traced to other DNA sequences in this sample. The genes are TRBV28 and TRBJ2-7; D may be TRBD1 (7 bases). The ends were cut back, 5 bases at V and 1 base at J, with 15 bases in the middle. The CDR3 has 15 residues. Germline CDR1 MDHEN, CDR2 SYDVKM. CDR3 in amino acids: CASSPGGRSSYEQYF. DNA for the CDR3: TGTGCCAGCAGTCCAGGGGGGAGATCTTCCTACGAGCAGTACTTC.